Detailed here is one T cell receptor beta chain. The antigen remains undetermined. The sample originates from a study of cytomegalovirus exposure and HLA in healthy donors. Study results and limitations: The sole available immune exposure information was CMV serostatus. It was 150 to 200 TCR beta chains that were listed as cytomegalovirus-associated. Several of the most significant clusters appeared, in a later analysis, to be linked to common viral pathogens. Across donors, most TCRs were seen rarely, yet some public ones were widespread.

The PCR employed 60 Vbeta primers together with 13 Jbeta primers. Assay: immunoSEQ multiplex PCR; the TCRdb copy retains only in-frame clones and omits some. The data show 100,000 to 150,000 clones, roughly 78% seen once. Per germline, CDR1 MGHRA and CDR2 YSYEKL. CDR3 length: 14 amino acids. The V end lost 3 bases, the J end lost 2 bases, and 10 bases lay between the germline ends. This clonotype was sampled from a man aged 25-45 years in good health and CMV-seropositive. The rearrangement links TRBV4-1 to TRBJ1-2, with a weak D call TRBD1 (6 bases). Sequencing used PBMCs. The CDR3 region has the DNA TGCGCCAGCAGCCAGGTCGACAGGAACTATGGCTACACCTTC. This encodes CASSQVDRNYGYTF.